This T cell receptor beta chain was retrieved from a study of T cell changes during pregnancy in multiple sclerosis. Germline V CDR1 and CDR2: MNHNS, SASEGT. The CDR3 has 15 amino acids. The V segment lost 6 bases and the J segment 2 bases; nucleotides outside the gene matches: 6. TCRdb keeps only in-frame clones here, not all; method: immunoSEQ multiplex PCR. The table shows about 110,000 clones, with about 93% occurring only once. The chain combines TRBV6-1 with TRBJ2-2, with 7 bases matching TRBD1. The receptor was derived from a female donor with multiple sclerosis, enrolled in a pregnancy study. The source material was peripheral blood, sampled in the third trimester of pregnancy. The chain's CDR3 is CASSLRQGNTGELFF. The CDR3 bases are TGTGCCAGCAGCCTCCGACAGGGCAACACCGGGGAGCTGTTTTTT.